This T cell receptor beta chain was documented in a study of metastatic and nonmetastatic thyroid tumors. TCRdb re-called clones via MiXCR from the PCR reads. Here the sample spans fewer than 50,000 clones, roughly 15% being singletons. The V gene's germline CDR1 is SNHLY and CDR2 FYNNEI. The CDR3 sequence is 12 residues long. The germline V and J ends were trimmed by 5 bases and 2 bases, with 6 bases remaining between them. This clone was counted many times. Different DNA sequences within this sample yield the same CDR3. Ahead of thyroid surgery, no patient had received treatment of any kind. The chain joins TRBV2 to TRBJ1-1; D is ambiguous. Source material: blood. The TCR was taken from a female donor with papillary thyroid cancer or a benign thyroid nodule (not recorded which). Some clones in this sample may be carry-over from other donors' samples. This chain's CDR3 is CASSTSNTEAFF. In DNA, the CDR3 is TGTGCCAGCAGTACCAGTAACACTGAAGCTTTCTTT.